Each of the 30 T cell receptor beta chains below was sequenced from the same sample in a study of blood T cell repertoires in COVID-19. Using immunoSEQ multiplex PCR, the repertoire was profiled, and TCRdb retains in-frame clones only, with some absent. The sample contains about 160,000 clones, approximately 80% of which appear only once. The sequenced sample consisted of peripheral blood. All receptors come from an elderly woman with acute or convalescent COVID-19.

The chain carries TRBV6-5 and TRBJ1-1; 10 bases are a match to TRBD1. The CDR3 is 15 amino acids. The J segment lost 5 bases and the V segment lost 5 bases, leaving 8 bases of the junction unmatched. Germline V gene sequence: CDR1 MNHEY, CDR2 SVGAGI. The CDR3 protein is CASSPRDRGRTEAFF. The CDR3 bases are TGTGCCAGCAGTCCCAGGGACAGGGGTCGAACTGAAGCTTTCTTT.

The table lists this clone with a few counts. CDR3: CASSLDVSSGVPFNEQFF. CDR3 sequence (DNA): TGCGCCAGCAGCTTGGATGTTTCTAGCGGGGTGCCGTTCAATGAGCAGTTCTTC. J is TRBJ2-1 and V is TRBV5-1; the match to TRBD2 covers 9 bases. V shed 0 bases, J shed 6 bases, and the junction held 13 bases outside the gene matches. The germline gives CDR1 SGHRS, CDR2 YFSETQ. The CDR3 has 18 amino acids. Supplemented by reference TRBV5-1 and TRBJ2-1, the full variable domain reads KAGVTQTPRYLIKTRGQQVTLSCSPISGHRSVSWYQQTPGQGLQFLFEYFSETQRNKGNFPGRFSGRQFSNSRSEMNVSTLELGDSALYLCASSLDVSSGVPFNEQFFGPGTRLTVL.

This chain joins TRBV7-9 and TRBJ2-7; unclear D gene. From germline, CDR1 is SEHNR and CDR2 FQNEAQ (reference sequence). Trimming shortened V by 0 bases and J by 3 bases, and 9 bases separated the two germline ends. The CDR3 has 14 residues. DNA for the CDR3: TGTGCCAGCAGCTTAGCGCGGAAAAACTACGAGCAGTACTTC. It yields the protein CASSLARKNYEQYF.

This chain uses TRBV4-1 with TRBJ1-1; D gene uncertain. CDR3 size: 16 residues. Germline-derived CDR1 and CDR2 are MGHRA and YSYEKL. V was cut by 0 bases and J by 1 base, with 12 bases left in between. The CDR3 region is CASSQDISAGNTEAFF. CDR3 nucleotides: TGCGCCAGCAGCCAAGACATTTCTGCAGGGAACACTGAAGCTTTCTTT.

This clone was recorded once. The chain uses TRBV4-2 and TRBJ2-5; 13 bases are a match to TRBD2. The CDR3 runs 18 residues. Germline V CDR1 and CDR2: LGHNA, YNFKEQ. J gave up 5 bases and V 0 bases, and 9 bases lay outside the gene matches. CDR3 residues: CASSQDLRLAGGRETQYF. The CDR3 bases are TGTGCCAGCAGCCAAGATTTGAGACTAGCGGGGGGAAGGGAGACCCAGTACTTC.

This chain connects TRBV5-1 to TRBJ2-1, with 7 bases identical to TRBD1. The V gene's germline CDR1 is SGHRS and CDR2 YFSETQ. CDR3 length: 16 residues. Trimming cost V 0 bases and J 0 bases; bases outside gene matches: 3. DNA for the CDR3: TGCGCCAGCAGCTTGGAGGGGGCAAGCTCCTACAATGAGCAGTTCTTC. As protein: CASSLEGASSYNEQFF.

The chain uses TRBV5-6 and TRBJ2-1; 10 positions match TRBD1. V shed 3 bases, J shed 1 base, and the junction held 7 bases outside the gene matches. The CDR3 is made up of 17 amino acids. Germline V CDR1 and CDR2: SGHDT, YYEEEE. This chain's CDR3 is CASSYLGQGVSYNEQFF. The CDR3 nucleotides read TGTGCCAGCAGCTACCTAGGACAGGGGGTTTCCTACAATGAGCAGTTCTTC.

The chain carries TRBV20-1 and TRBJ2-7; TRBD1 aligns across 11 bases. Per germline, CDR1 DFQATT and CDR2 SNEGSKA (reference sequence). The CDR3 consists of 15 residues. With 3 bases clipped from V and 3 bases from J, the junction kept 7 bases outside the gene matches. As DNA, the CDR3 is TGCAGTGCTAGTAGCTTGGGACAGGGGGTCTACGAGCAGTACTTC. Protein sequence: CSASSLGQGVYEQYF.

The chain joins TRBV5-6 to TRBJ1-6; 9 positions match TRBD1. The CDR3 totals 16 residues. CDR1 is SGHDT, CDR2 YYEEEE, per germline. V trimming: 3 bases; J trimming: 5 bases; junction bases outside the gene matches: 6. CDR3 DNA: TGTGCCAGCAGCTCCCGGGACAGGGTGAATAATTCACCCCTCCACTTT. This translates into CASSSRDRVNNSPLHF.

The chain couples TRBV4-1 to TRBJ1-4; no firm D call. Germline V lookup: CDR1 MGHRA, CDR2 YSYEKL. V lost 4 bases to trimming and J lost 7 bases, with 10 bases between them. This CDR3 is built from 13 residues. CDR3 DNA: TGCGCCAGCAGCCCCGGGGTGCCTGAAAAACTGTTTTTT. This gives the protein CASSPGVPEKLFF.

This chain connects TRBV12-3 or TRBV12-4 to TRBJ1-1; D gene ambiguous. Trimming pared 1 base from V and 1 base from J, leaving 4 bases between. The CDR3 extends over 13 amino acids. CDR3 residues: CASSLDWNTEAFF. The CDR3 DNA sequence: TGTGCCAGCAGTTTAGACTGGAACACTGAAGCTTTCTTT.

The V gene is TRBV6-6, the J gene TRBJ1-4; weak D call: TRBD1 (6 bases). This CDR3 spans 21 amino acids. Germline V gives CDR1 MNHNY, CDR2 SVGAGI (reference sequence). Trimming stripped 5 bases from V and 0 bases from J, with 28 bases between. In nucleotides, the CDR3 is TGTGCCAGCAGTCCGACAGGCCTACTCACCGGTAGATTTGCAACTAATGAAAAACTGTTTTTT. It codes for CASSPTGLLTGRFATNEKLFF.

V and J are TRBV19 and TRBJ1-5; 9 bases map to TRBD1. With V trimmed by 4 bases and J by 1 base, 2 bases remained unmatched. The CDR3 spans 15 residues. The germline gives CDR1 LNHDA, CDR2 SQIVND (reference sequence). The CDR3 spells CASSTQGASNQPQHF. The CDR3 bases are TGTGCCAGTAGTACACAGGGGGCGAGCAATCAGCCCCAGCATTTT. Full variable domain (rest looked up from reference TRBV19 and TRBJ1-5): DGGITQSPKYLFRKEGQNVTLSCEQNLNHDAMYWYRQDPGQGLRLIYYSQIVNDFQKGDIAEGYSVSREKKESFPLTVTSAQKNPTAFYLCASSTQGASNQPQHFGDGTRLSIL.

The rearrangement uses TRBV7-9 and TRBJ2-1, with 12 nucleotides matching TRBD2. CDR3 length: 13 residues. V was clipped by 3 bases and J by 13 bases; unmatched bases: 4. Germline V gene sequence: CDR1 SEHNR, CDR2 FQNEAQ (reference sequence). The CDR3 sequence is CASSFRTSGIQFF. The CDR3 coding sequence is TGTGCCAGCAGCTTTAGGACTAGCGGGATACAGTTCTTC.

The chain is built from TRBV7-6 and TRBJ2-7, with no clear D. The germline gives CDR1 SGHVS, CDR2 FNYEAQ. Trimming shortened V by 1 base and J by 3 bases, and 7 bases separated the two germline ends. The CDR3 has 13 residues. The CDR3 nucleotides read TGTGCCAGCAGCTTAGGGGCAAGCTACGAGCAGTACTTC. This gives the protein CASSLGASYEQYF. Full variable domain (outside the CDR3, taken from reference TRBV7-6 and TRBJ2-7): GAGVSQSPRYKVTKRGQDVALRCDPISGHVSLYWYRQALGQGPEFLTYFNYEAQQDKSGLPNDRFSAERPEGSISTLTIQRTEQRDSAMYRCASSLGASYEQYFGPGTRLTVT.

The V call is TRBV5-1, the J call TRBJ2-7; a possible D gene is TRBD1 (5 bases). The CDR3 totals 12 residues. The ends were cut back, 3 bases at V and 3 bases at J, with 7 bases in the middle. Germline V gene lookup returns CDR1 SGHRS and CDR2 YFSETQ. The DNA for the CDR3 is TGCGCCAGCAGCTCAGACAGCTACGAGCAGTACTTC. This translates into CASSSDSYEQYF.

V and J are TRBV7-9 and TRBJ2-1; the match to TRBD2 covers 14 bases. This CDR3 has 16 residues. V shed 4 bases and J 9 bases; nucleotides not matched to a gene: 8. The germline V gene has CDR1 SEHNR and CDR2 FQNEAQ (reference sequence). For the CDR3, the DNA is TGTGCCAGCAGCTCCCCGACTAGCGGGAGGGCCGGTGAGCAGTTCTTC. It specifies CASSSPTSGRAGEQFF. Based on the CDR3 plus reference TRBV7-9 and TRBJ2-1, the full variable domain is DTGVSQNPRHKITKRGQNVTFRCDPISEHNRLYWYRQTLGQGPEFLTYFQNEAQLEKSRLLSDRFSAERPKGSFSTLEIQRTEQGDSAMYLCASSSPTSGRAGEQFFGPGTRLTVL.

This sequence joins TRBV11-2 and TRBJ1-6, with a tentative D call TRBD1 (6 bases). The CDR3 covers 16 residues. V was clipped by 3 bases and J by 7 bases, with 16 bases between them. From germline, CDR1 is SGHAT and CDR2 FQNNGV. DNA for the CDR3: TGTGCCAGCAGCTTGTTCACCGGGACAAACAATTCACCCCTCCACTTT. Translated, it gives CASSLFTGTNNSPLHF.

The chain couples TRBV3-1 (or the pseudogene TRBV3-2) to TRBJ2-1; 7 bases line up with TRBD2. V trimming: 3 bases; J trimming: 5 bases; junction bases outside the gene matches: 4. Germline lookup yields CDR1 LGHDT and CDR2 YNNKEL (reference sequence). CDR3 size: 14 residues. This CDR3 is CASSHGLGHNEQFF. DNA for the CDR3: TGTGCCAGCAGCCACGGACTAGGTCACAATGAGCAGTTCTTC.

CDR3 sequence reads: CASSPPGQGRPGPRGYTF. As DNA, the CDR3 is TGTGCCAGCAGTCCACCGGGACAGGGGCGGCCGGGGCCTCGGGGCTACACCTTC. The rearrangement joins TRBV28 to TRBJ1-2; the match to TRBD1 covers 10 bases. CDR3 length: 18 amino acids. CDR1 and CDR2 (germline): MDHEN, SYDVKM. V lost 5 bases, J lost 8 bases, and 20 bases stayed unmatched.

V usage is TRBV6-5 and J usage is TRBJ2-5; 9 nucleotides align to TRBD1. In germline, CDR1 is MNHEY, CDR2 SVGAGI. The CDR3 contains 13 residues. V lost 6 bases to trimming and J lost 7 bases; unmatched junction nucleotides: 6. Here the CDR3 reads CASRAGQGATQYF. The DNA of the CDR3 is TGTGCCAGCAGAGCGGGACAGGGAGCGACCCAGTACTTC.

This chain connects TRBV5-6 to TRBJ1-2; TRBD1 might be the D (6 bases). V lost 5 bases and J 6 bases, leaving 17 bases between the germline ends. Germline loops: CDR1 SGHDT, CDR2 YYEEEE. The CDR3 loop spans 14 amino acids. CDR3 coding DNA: TGTGCCAGCAGTACCGGACAGTCGACCGATGGCTACACCTTC. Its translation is CASSTGQSTDGYTF.

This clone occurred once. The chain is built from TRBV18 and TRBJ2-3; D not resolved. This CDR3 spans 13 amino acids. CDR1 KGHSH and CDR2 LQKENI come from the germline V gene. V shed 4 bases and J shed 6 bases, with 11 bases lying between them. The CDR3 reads CASSLVVEDTQYF. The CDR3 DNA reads TGTGCCAGCTCACTGGTGGTTGAGGATACGCAGTATTTT.

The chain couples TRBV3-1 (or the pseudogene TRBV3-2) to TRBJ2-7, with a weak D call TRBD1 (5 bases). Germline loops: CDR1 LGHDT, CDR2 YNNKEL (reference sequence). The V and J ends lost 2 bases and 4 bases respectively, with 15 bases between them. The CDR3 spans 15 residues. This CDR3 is CASSQRWGVMYEQYF. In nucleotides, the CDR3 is TGTGCCAGCAGCCAAAGATGGGGCGTCATGTACGAGCAGTACTTC.

The CDR3 sequence: CASSLDSLNQPQHF. The CDR3 DNA reads TGTGCCAGCAGCTTAGACAGTCTCAATCAGCCCCAGCATTTT. The rearrangement links TRBV7-2 to TRBJ1-5; D unclear. Germline V lookup: CDR1 SGHTA, CDR2 FQGNSA. The CDR3 sequence is 14 residues long. V was trimmed by 1 base and J by 3 bases, leaving 7 bases between them.

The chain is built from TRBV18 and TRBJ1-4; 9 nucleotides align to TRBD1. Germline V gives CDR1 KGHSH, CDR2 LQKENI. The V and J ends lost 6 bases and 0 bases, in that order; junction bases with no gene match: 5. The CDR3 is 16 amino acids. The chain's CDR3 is CASSLTGGATNEKLFF. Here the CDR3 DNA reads TGTGCCAGCTCGCTGACAGGGGGAGCAACTAATGAAAAACTGTTTTTT.

CDR3 sequence: CASSPGTMSNQPQHF. The CDR3 DNA reads TGTGCCAGCAGTCCCGGGACTATGAGCAATCAGCCCCAGCATTTT. This chain links TRBV6-2 or TRBV6-3 with TRBJ1-5, with D possibly matching TRBD1 (5 bases). This CDR3 has 15 residues. V gave up 5 bases and J gave up 1 base, with 12 bases separating them. CDR1 and CDR2 (germline): MNHEY, SVGEGT.

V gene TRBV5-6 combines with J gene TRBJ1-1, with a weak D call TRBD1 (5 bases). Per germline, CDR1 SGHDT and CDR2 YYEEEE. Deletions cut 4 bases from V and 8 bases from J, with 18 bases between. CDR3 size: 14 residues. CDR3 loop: CASSHDSSWKEAFF. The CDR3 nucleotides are TGTGCCAGCAGCCACGACAGTTCTTGGAAAGAAGCTTTCTTT.

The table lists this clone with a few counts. The CDR3, as DNA: TGTGCCAGTAGTCGGGGAGGACAGGGTGCCTACGAGCAGTACTTC. It codes for CASSRGGQGAYEQYF. The V gene is TRBV19, the J gene TRBJ2-7; 8 positions match TRBD1. This CDR3 contains 15 residues. The J segment lost 2 bases and the V segment lost 5 bases, leaving 8 bases of the junction unmatched. Germline-derived CDR1 and CDR2 are LNHDA and SQIVND (reference sequence).

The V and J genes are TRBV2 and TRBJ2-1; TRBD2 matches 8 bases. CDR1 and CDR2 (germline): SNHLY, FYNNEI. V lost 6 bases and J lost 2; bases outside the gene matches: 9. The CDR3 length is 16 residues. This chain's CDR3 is CASSLGAGGPYNEQFF. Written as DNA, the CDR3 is TGTGCCAGCAGCCTAGGGGCGGGGGGCCCCTACAATGAGCAGTTCTTC.